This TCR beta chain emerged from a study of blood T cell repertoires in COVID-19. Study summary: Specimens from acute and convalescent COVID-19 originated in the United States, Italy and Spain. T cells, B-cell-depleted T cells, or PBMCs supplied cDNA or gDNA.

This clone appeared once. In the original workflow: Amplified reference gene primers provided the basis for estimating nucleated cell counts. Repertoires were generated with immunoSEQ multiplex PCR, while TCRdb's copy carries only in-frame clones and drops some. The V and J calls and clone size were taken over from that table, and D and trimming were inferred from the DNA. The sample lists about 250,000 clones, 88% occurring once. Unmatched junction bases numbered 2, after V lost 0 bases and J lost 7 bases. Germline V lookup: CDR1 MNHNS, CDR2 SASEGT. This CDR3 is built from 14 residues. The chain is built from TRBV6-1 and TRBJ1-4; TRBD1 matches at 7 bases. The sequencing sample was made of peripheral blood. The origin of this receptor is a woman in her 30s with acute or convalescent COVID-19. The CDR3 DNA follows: TGTGCCAGCAGTGAAGCGAGACAGGGTGAAAAACTGTTTTTT. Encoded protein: CASSEARQGEKLFF.